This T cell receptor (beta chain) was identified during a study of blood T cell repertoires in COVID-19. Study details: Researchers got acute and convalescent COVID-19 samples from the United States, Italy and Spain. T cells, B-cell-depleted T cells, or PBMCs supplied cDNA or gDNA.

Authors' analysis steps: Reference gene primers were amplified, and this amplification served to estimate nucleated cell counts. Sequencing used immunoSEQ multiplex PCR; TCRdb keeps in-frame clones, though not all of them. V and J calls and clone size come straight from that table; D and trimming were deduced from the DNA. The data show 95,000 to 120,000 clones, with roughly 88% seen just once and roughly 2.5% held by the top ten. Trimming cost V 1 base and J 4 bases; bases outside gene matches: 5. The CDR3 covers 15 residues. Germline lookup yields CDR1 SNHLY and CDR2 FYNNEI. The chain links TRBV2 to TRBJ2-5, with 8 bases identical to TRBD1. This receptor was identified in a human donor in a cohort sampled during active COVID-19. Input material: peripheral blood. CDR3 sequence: CASSEVRGRLETQYF. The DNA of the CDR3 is TGTGCCAGCAGTGAAGTCAGGGGGCGGTTAGAGACCCAGTACTTC.